The 8 T cell receptor beta chains below come from one sample, sequenced in a study of T-cell memory formation after mild COVID-19. TCRdb recomputed calls from the 5' RACE reads with MiXCR, one row per CDR3 protein. The table shows a few hundred thousand distinct CDR3 sequences, with 20% to 25% occurring only once. Sequenced input: PBMCs or a T cell subset sorted from them (not recorded which). The receptors stem from an adult woman who had mild COVID-19 (a few samples of this study predate the infection). Cell type and time point are not known.

V is TRBV20-1 and J is TRBJ2-7, with a tentative D call TRBD2 (5 bases). CDR1 and CDR2 from the germline V gene are DFQATT and SNEGSKA (reference sequence). This CDR3 is 12 amino acids long. With 2 bases removed from V and 1 base from J, the gap between germline ends came to 6 bases. CDR3 protein: CSARPGSYEQYF. The CDR3 nucleotides are TGCAGTGCTAGACCGGGATCCTACGAGCAGTACTTC.

This clonotype has just a few counts. The V call is TRBV29-1, the J call TRBJ1-2; 12 bases line up with TRBD1. This CDR3 region has 12 residues. V gave up 7 bases and J gave up 13 bases; unmatched junction bases: 10. CDR1 SQVTM and CDR2 ANQGSEA come from the germline V gene. CDR3 nucleotide sequence: TGCAGCGAGGTTGAGGGACAGGGGGCTTTCACCTTC. Protein sequence: CSEVEGQGAFTF. The full variable domain, in which reference TRBV29-1 and TRBJ1-2 provide the parts outside the CDR3, is SAVISQKPSRDICQRGTSLTIQCQVDSQVTMMFWYRQQPGQSLTLIATANQGSEATYESGFVIDKFPISRPNLTFSTLTVSNMSPEDSSIYLCSEVEGQGAFTFGSGTRLTVV.

This chain links TRBV20-1 with TRBJ2-1; 10 positions agree with TRBD2. The CDR3 sequence is 15 residues long. From germline, CDR1 is DFQATT and CDR2 SNEGSKA (reference sequence). V trimming: 6 bases; J trimming: 3 bases; junction bases outside the gene matches: 8. The CDR3 coding sequence is TGCAGTGCCAGGACTAGCGGAACCTTCTACAATGAGCAGTTCTTC. This translates into CSARTSGTFYNEQFF.

This clonotype has only one observation. This chain links TRBV4-3 with TRBJ2-1; TRBD1 matches at 10 bases. V trimming: 5 bases; J trimming: 6 bases; junction bases outside the gene matches: 4. Germline-derived CDR1 and CDR2 are LGHNA and YSLEER. The CDR3 is made up of 14 amino acids. In DNA, the CDR3 is TGCGCCAGCAGCTTCGGGACAGGGGTCAATGAGCAGTTCTTC. Amino acids: CASSFGTGVNEQFF.

This clonotype was seen only a few times. V gene TRBV7-2 combines with J gene TRBJ2-3, with unresolved D. Trimming pared 5 bases from V and 0 bases from J, leaving 12 bases between. The CDR3 has 15 residues. Germline CDR1 is SGHTA and CDR2 is FQGNSA. The CDR3 loop is CASSPDPLSTDTQYF. In DNA form, the CDR3 reads TGTGCCAGCAGCCCCGACCCCCTTAGCACAGATACGCAGTATTTT.

This clonotype was seen more than once but under ten times. The gene calls are TRBV7-3 and TRBJ2-1; TRBD1 agrees at 10 bases. The CDR3 has 14 residues. Germline V lookup: CDR1 SGHTA, CDR2 FQGTGA. After removal of 2 bases from V and 12 bases from J, the junction contained 7 bases not matched to a gene. The DNA of the CDR3 is TGTGCCAGCAGCTTATCCGGGACAGGGGACAGGCAGTTCTTC. It yields the protein CASSLSGTGDRQFF. Filled out from reference TRBV7-3 and TRBJ2-1, the complete variable domain reads GAGVSQTPSNKVTEKGKYVELRCDPISGHTALYWYRQSLGQGPEFLIYFQGTGAADDSGLPNDRFFAVRPEGSVSTLKIQRTERGDSAVYLCASSLSGTGDRQFFGPGTRLTVL.

The chain employs TRBV24-1 and TRBJ2-2; D not certain. CDR1 KGHDR and CDR2 SFDVKD come from the germline V gene. Trimming took 3 bases from V and 1 from J, leaving 5 bases between them. There are 14 residues in the CDR3. The CDR3 DNA sequence: TGTGCCACCAGTGATCTAGGGAACACCGGGGAGCTGTTTTTT. It encodes CATSDLGNTGELFF.

This clonotype showed up just a few times. The rearrangement joins TRBV4-2 to TRBJ1-3; TRBD1 matches at 8 bases. V was clipped by 1 base and J by 8 bases; unmatched bases: 7. There are 15 residues in the CDR3. CDR1 and CDR2 from the germline V gene are LGHNA and YNFKEQ. For the CDR3, the DNA is TGTGCCAGCAGCCAAGGAGACAGGGGTGGTGACACCATATATTTT. This codes for CASSQGDRGGDTIYF.